This T cell receptor beta chain is drawn from a study of neurological immune-mediated disorders. Study results and caveats: None of the CDR3 amino acid sequences of expanded clones recurred across subjects, suggesting private repertoires in all groups.

5'RACE employing 10-nucleotide random UMIs yielded the cDNA. Every sequencing run produced over 160 million TCR-beta sequences that came from 15-18 subjects. From the 5' RACE reads, TCRdb called clonotypes with MiXCR, one entry per CDR3 protein. The sample records approximately 50,000 distinct CDR3 sequences, 10% being singletons. CDR3 length: 17 amino acids. The ends lost 4 bases at V and 5 bases at J; junction bases unmatched: 12. Looked up from germline, CDR1 is KGHDR and CDR2 is SFDVKD. 2 million PBMCs stored at -80 C were the source of the unsorted libraries. This clonotype was observed many times. The target antigen is unknown.

Material: PBMCs. The J gene is TRBJ2-3, the V gene TRBV24-1; TRBD2 matches at 9 bases. This clonotype was obtained from a man in his 70s with HTLV-1-associated myelopathy (HAM/TSP). In DNA form, the CDR3 reads TGTGCCACCAGTGACCCCCGGGAGCGGGGGGTTTTAGATACGCAGTATTTT. Its translation is CATSDPRERGVLDTQYF.